This T cell receptor beta chain was found in a study of T cell clones after liver transplantation. The data were produced by immunoSEQ multiplex PCR, yet TCRdb's version contains in-frame clones alone and is incomplete. Of 77,000 or so clones detected, over 70% appear once; the ten largest clones hold about 0.79%. Looked up from germline, CDR1 is SGHNT and CDR2 is YENEEA. V shed 5 bases and J shed 6 bases, with 10 bases lying between them. The CDR3 consists of 13 residues. The genes are TRBV11-3 and TRBJ2-2; weak D call: TRBD1 (6 bases). The TCR was taken from a human patient who received a liver transplant. Part of the T cells may come from the graft donor. This specimen consisted of CD4+ T cells from blood, obtained 12 months after liver transplant. This CDR3 is CASSRPGAGELFF. As DNA, the CDR3 is TGTGCCAGCAGCCGACCAGGGGCCGGGGAGCTGTTTTTT. The full variable domain, with the rest looked up from reference TRBV11-3 and TRBJ2-2, is EAGVVQSPRYKIIEKKQPVAFWCNPISGHNTLYWYLQNLGQGPELLIRYENEEAVDDSQLPKDRFSAERLKGVDSTLKIQPAELGDSAVYLCASSRPGAGELFFGEGSRLTVL.